These 27 T cell receptor beta chains were sequenced from one sample in a study of OX40 agonist ivuxolimab in advanced cancers. Repertoires were generated with immunoSEQ multiplex PCR, while TCRdb's copy carries only in-frame clones and drops some. Among tens of thousands of clones listed, approximately 90% were seen once. Sequencing was performed on CD4+ or CD8+ T cells sorted from blood, taken in a trial of the OX40 agonist ivuxolimab. The origin of the receptors is an adult with an advanced solid tumor such as melanoma, head and neck, liver or kidney cancer.

About this clone: A junction end diverges from the germline sequence, so it may reflect a read error. Here the CDR3 DNA reads TGTGCTAGCAGCTTAGCTGTTACTAGCACAGATACGCAGTATTTT. The encoded protein is CASSLAVTSTDTQYF. The V and J genes are TRBV7-7 and TRBJ2-3; D not resolved. CDR1 and CDR2 from the germline V gene are SSHAT and FNYEAQ (reference sequence). This CDR3 region has 15 residues.

The rearrangement joins TRBV2 to TRBJ2-1, with D possibly matching TRBD1 (9 bases). The CDR3 is 19 amino acids. V dropped 1 base and J dropped 4 bases, with 23 bases sitting between them. The germline gives CDR1 SNHLY, CDR2 FYNNEI. The CDR3 coding sequence is TGTGCCAGCAGTGAAGAGGGACAGGGCGGGGGGCCGTTGTACAATGAGCAGTTCTTC. This encodes CASSEEGQGGGPLYNEQFF.

The chain couples TRBV9 to TRBJ1-1; tentative D call: TRBD1 (6 bases). Germline CDR1 SGDLS, CDR2 YYNGEE. Trimming removed 3 bases at V and 5 bases at J, with 11 bases between. The CDR3 length is 13 residues. DNA of the CDR3: TGTGCCAGCAGCGCCCCAGGGGAAACTGAAGCTTTCTTT. This gives the protein CASSAPGETEAFF.

This chain connects TRBV7-9 to TRBJ2-7, with TRBD1 matching 8 bases. CDR1 is SEHNR, CDR2 FQNEAQ, per germline (reference sequence). The CDR3 loop spans 13 amino acids. With V trimmed by 3 bases and J by 6 bases, 4 bases remained unmatched. The CDR3 is CASSFQGASEQYF. The CDR3 DNA sequence: TGTGCCAGCAGCTTCCAGGGGGCGAGCGAGCAGTACTTC.

The chain recombines TRBV9 with TRBJ2-2; D is perhaps TRBD2 (5 bases). Germline values: CDR1 SGDLS, CDR2 YYNGEE. This CDR3 has 13 amino acids. With 0 bases removed from V and 7 bases from J, the gap between germline ends came to 7 bases. CDR3 loop: CASSVGGIGELFF. The CDR3 region has the DNA TGTGCCAGCAGCGTAGGAGGGATCGGGGAGCTGTTTTTT. Looking up the rest from reference TRBV9 and TRBJ2-2 gives the full variable domain: DSGVTQTPKHLITATGQRVTLRCSPRSGDLSVYWYQQSLDQGLQFLIQYYNGEERAKGNILERFSAQQFPDLHSELNLSSLELGDSALYFCASSVGGIGELFFGEGSRLTVL.

This chain links TRBV6-5 with TRBJ1-3; D may be TRBD1 (6 bases). V was clipped by 9 bases and J by 0 bases, with 15 bases between them. This CDR3 spans 15 amino acids. Germline V CDR1 and CDR2: MNHEY, SVGAGI. In DNA form, the CDR3 reads TGTGCCAGTAGAGGACAGTCGAGCTCTGGAAACACCATATATTTT. This translates into CASRGQSSSGNTIYF.

V is TRBV7-8 and J is TRBJ1-1; D is unresolved. The CDR3 covers 13 residues. V lost 3 bases and J 1 base, leaving 6 bases between the germline ends. Germline CDR1 SGHVS, CDR2 FQNEAQ. Written as DNA, the CDR3 is TGTGCCAGCAGCTTGGCCGGGAACACTGAAGCTTTCTTT. Protein: CASSLAGNTEAFF.

This chain uses TRBV19 with TRBJ2-1; TRBD2 might be the D (6 bases). The CDR3 has 14 residues. Germline V gives CDR1 LNHDA, CDR2 SQIVND (reference sequence). With 5 bases removed from V and 9 bases from J, the gap between germline ends came to 17 bases. The CDR3 DNA reads TGTGCCAGTAGTCTCGGGGACTCCGGGGGTGAGCAGTTCTTC. Residues: CASSLGDSGGEQFF.

V and J are TRBV7-9 and TRBJ1-1, with no clear D. Germline V CDR1 and CDR2: SEHNR, FQNEAQ (reference sequence). The CDR3 extends over 15 amino acids. V shed 6 bases and J shed 3 bases, with 17 bases lying between them. The CDR3 is CASSLGLGIDTEAFF. In DNA, the CDR3 is TGTGCCAGCAGTCTCGGGCTGGGGATCGACACTGAAGCTTTCTTT.

V gene TRBV28 combines with J gene TRBJ2-7; 9 nucleotides agree with TRBD1. Germline CDR1 is MDHEN and CDR2 is SYDVKM. This CDR3 contains 14 residues. With V trimmed by 7 bases and J by 3 bases, 7 bases remained unmatched. The CDR3 spells CASTVQGAGYEQYF. The CDR3 region has the DNA TGTGCCAGCACCGTACAGGGGGCGGGCTACGAGCAGTACTTC.

The V gene is TRBV6-6, the J gene TRBJ1-1; the D gene is possibly TRBD1 (5 bases). Trimming left V 6 bases short and J 2 bases short, with 16 bases between. Germline lookup yields CDR1 MNHNY and CDR2 SVGAGI (reference sequence). The CDR3 loop spans 15 amino acids. CDR3 nucleotide sequence: TGTGCCAGCAGACTTCGAGGGGTCCGAAACACTGAAGCTTTCTTT. This translates into CASRLRGVRNTEAFF.

The J gene is TRBJ2-7, the V gene TRBV5-6; 7 nucleotides align to TRBD1. There are 13 residues in the CDR3. CDR1 is SGHDT, CDR2 YYEEEE, per germline. Trimming at V came to 2 bases and at J to 2 bases, leaving 1 base not matched to a gene. The CDR3 here is CASSFGQAYEQYF. CDR3 coding DNA: TGTGCCAGCAGCTTTGGACAGGCCTACGAGCAGTACTTC.

This clone was seen a single time. The chain couples TRBV5-4 to TRBJ1-1, with D perhaps TRBD1 (6 bases). The CDR3 is 15 amino acids. V lost 1 base and J lost 3, with 13 bases in between. Germline CDR1 is SGHNT and CDR2 is YYREEE (reference sequence). The DNA of the CDR3 is TGTGCCAGCAGCTTGTGGTCCGGGGGGCACACTGAAGCTTTCTTT. This gives the protein CASSLWSGGHTEAFF.

The chain recombines TRBV4-1 with TRBJ2-1; D is unclear. The CDR3 totals 14 residues. CDR1 is MGHRA, CDR2 YSYEKL, per germline. V shed 0 bases and J shed 5 bases, with 8 bases lying between them. CDR3 sequence: CASSQEVLNNEQFF. DNA for the CDR3: TGCGCCAGCAGCCAAGAGGTCTTGAACAATGAGCAGTTCTTC.

J is TRBJ2-7 and V is TRBV13; 10 nucleotides match TRBD2. CDR3 length: 15 amino acids. Losses at the gene ends were 5 bases for V and 4 bases for J; bases not matched to a gene: 8. CDR1 and CDR2 from the germline V gene are PRHDT and FYEKMQ (reference sequence). The CDR3 sequence: CASSPPSGGGYEQYF. As DNA, the CDR3 is TGTGCCAGCAGCCCCCCCAGCGGGGGGGGGTACGAGCAGTACTTC.

The V call is TRBV4-2, the J call TRBJ2-7, with D unclear. This CDR3 region has 14 residues. The germline CDR1 and CDR2 sequences are LGHNA and YNFKEQ. V was cut by 3 bases and J by 0 bases, with 9 bases left in between. The CDR3 nucleotides are TGTGCCAGCAGCCAGTCTAGGAGCTCCTACGAGCAGTACTTC. Translating gives CASSQSRSSYEQYF.

The gene calls are TRBV7-9 and TRBJ1-2; 7 bases align to TRBD1. Germline V CDR1 and CDR2: SEHNR, FQNEAQ (reference sequence). V was clipped by 5 bases and J by 8 bases; unmatched bases: 17. This CDR3 comprises 16 residues. CDR3 residues: CASSPSPDQGGEGYTF. The CDR3 bases are TGTGCCAGCAGCCCTTCACCCGACCAGGGGGGAGAGGGCTACACCTTC.

This chain links TRBV15 with TRBJ1-1; 8 positions match TRBD1. J gave up 1 base and V 5 bases, and 0 bases lay outside the gene matches. Germline-derived CDR1 and CDR2 are LNHNV and YYDKDF (reference sequence). The CDR3 runs to 13 residues. In DNA form, the CDR3 reads TGTGCCACCAGCGGACAGGGGAACACTGAAGCTTTCTTT. Translation: CATSGQGNTEAFF.

CDR3 coding DNA: TGTGCCAGCAGCTTGACCTCCTACGAGCAGTACTTC. It encodes CASSLTSYEQYF. The chain carries TRBV5-6 and TRBJ2-7, with D unresolved. The CDR3 is 12 amino acids. Germline V gene lookup returns CDR1 SGHDT and CDR2 YYEEEE. V dropped 1 base and J dropped 0 bases, with 2 bases sitting between them.

The count of this clone is one. The genes are TRBV4-1 and TRBJ2-1, with a tentative D call TRBD2 (5 bases). Germline V gene sequence: CDR1 MGHRA, CDR2 YSYEKL. CDR3 size: 16 residues. The V gene lost 0 bases and the J gene lost 1 base, with 10 bases spanning the gap. CDR3 DNA: TGCGCCAGCAGCCAAGAACTAGACGGTTCCTACAATGAGCAGTTCTTC. It specifies CASSQELDGSYNEQFF.

The chain carries TRBV28 and TRBJ2-1, with a tentative D call TRBD2 (6 bases). Trimming stripped 3 bases from V and 6 bases from J, with 9 bases between. This CDR3 spans 13 amino acids. Germline loops: CDR1 MDHEN, CDR2 SYDVKM. Here the CDR3 reads CASSFPGGNEQFF. The CDR3 DNA reads TGTGCCAGCAGTTTCCCCGGGGGCAATGAGCAGTTCTTC.

The rearrangement uses TRBV9 and TRBJ1-1; D gene unclear. The CDR3 extends over 11 amino acids. The germline V gene encodes CDR1 SGDLS and CDR2 YYNGEE. Between the trimmed V and J ends, which lost 0 bases and 5 bases, there was a span of 2 bases. The DNA for the CDR3 is TGTGCCAGCAGCGTAGTGACTGAAGCTTTCTTT. Protein sequence: CASSVVTEAFF.

The chain is built from TRBV7-6 and TRBJ2-1, with D possibly TRBD1 on 6 matching bases. This CDR3 region has 15 residues. From germline, CDR1 is SGHVS and CDR2 FNYEAQ. Trimming stripped 5 bases from V and 4 bases from J, with 15 bases between. The CDR3 region is CASSLTGTPYNEQFF. Here the CDR3 DNA reads TGTGCCAGCAGCCTAACCGGGACACCGTACAATGAGCAGTTCTTC.

This clone was seen just once. J is TRBJ1-1 and V is TRBV5-6; no clear D gene. The ends were cut back, 0 bases at V and 6 bases at J, with 6 bases in the middle. Germline V lookup: CDR1 SGHDT, CDR2 YYEEEE. The CDR3 is made up of 12 amino acids. Here the CDR3 reads CASSLAVSEAFF. The CDR3 coding sequence is TGTGCCAGCAGCTTGGCCGTATCTGAAGCTTTCTTT.

V and J are TRBV2 and TRBJ2-3; D remains ambiguous. CDR3 length equals 17 residues. The germline gives CDR1 SNHLY, CDR2 FYNNEI. V was cut by 5 bases and J by 0 bases, with 18 bases left in between. The CDR3 DNA is TGTGCCAGCAGTCCCGAAAGCCCCTACGATAGCACAGATACGCAGTATTTT. As protein: CASSPESPYDSTDTQYF.

The gene calls are TRBV19 and TRBJ2-2; 11 bases agree with TRBD2. This CDR3 is built from 14 residues. Germline V gene lookup returns CDR1 LNHDA and CDR2 SQIVND (reference sequence). J lost 3 bases, V lost 7 bases, and 1 base had no gene match. CDR3 region: CASTLAGDTGELFF. In DNA form, the CDR3 reads TGTGCCAGTACACTAGCGGGGGACACCGGGGAGCTGTTTTTT.

The chain couples TRBV5-1 to TRBJ2-4; the match to TRBD1 covers 8 bases. Per germline, CDR1 SGHRS and CDR2 YFSETQ. V dropped 3 bases and J dropped 7; count of bases not matched to a gene: 3. The CDR3 spans 13 residues. The CDR3 loop is CASSSGQGNIQYF. CDR3 in DNA: TGCGCCAGCAGCTCAGGACAGGGCAACATTCAGTACTTC.